These T cell receptor beta chains were read from a single sample in a study of blood T cell repertoires in COVID-19. Clones were read by immunoSEQ multiplex PCR, and TCRdb kept only the in-frame ones, dropping some. Of 200,000 or so clones in the sample, 80% to 85% are singletons; the top ten hold 5.1%. The material sequenced was peripheral blood. The receptors originated from an older woman who had recovered from COVID-19. CDR3s include the opening cysteine and the closing phenylalanine or tryptophan. Each record gives: CDR3 DNA, CDR3 protein, V gene, clone size, D gene, J gene. D genes are given only for firm matches. Not all rows give a size; the values are once, few, many and, for expanded clones, a class.

TGCGCCAGCAGCCGGACCGGACAGGGGACGACTGAAGCTTTCTTT | CASSRTGQGTTEAFF | TRBV4-1 | . | TRBD1 | TRBJ1-1
TGTGCCAGCGCAACCGGGCCCGGGGGTGGCTACACCTTC | CASATGPGGGYTF | TRBV12-3/TRBV12-4 | . | . | TRBJ1-2
TGCGCCAGCAGCCGACGACAGGTCGGAGAGACCCAGTACTTC | CASSRRQVGETQYF | TRBV4-1 | . | . | TRBJ2-5
TGTGCCAGCAGCTTAGAAATAGAGGATTTGAATGAAAAACTGTTTTTT | CASSLEIEDLNEKLFF | TRBV7-2 | . | . | TRBJ1-4
TGTGCCAGCAGCGTAGCCCCTAGCGGGACAGATACGCAGTATTTT | CASSVAPSGTDTQYF | TRBV9 | . | TRBD2 | TRBJ2-3
TGTGCCAGCCGGGACAGGGGAAGCGAAAAACTGTTTTTT | CASRDRGSEKLFF | TRBV6-5 | . | TRBD1 | TRBJ1-4
TGTGCCAGTAGTACCGGAGGGGGCCGTGAAAAACTGTTTTTT | CASSTGGGREKLFF | TRBV19 | . | TRBD1 | TRBJ1-4
TGTGCCAGCAGGCGACAGGGCCGCCCCCAGCATTTT | CASRRQGRPQHF | TRBV5-6 | . | TRBD1 | TRBJ1-5
TGTGCCAGCAGAGGACAGGGGCCAGTCGTGTCCTTC | CASRGQGPVVSF | TRBV6-5 | . | TRBD1 | TRBJ1-2
TGTGCCAGCAGTGACCAGGCGGGCATGACAGGGAATGAGCAGTTCTTC | CASSDQAGMTGNEQFF | TRBV2 | . | TRBD1 | TRBJ2-1
TGTGCCACCAGTGATGGGGGACTAGTCCAAGAGACCCAGTACTTC | CATSDGGLVQETQYF | TRBV24-1 | . | TRBD2 | TRBJ2-5
TGTGCCAGCGGCATGACAGGGTACAATCAGCCCCAGCATTTT | CASGMTGYNQPQHF | TRBV6-5 | . | TRBD1 | TRBJ1-5
TGTGCCAGCAGTGATTGGGAGGCCTCCTACGAGCAGTACTTC | CASSDWEASYEQYF | TRBV2 | once | . | TRBJ2-7
TGTGCCAGCAGTTACTCGACAGGGGGCAGTAACTATGGCTACACCTTC | CASSYSTGGSNYGYTF | TRBV6-2/TRBV6-3 | . | TRBD1 | TRBJ1-2
TGCGCCAGCAGCCAAGAGTGGGGCGGCTACACCTTC | CASSQEWGGYTF | TRBV4-3 | . | . | TRBJ1-2
TGTGCCAGCACCGAGGGTCTGGCGAACACCGGGGAGCTGTTTTTT | CASTEGLANTGELFF | TRBV25-1 | . | . | TRBJ2-2
TGTGCCAGCAGCTTAGCTAGCGGAGTTAGCACAGATACGCAGTATTTT | CASSLASGVSTDTQYF | TRBV7-9 | . | . | TRBJ2-3
TGTGCCAGCAGCCAAGACGGTGGCAGGGGGTTCTCCTATAATTCACCCCTCCACTTT | CASSQDGGRGFSYNSPLHF | TRBV3-1/TRBV3-2 | . | TRBD1 | TRBJ1-6
TGTGCCAGCGCCCCGGGACAGACAAGCTATGGCTACACCTTC | CASAPGQTSYGYTF | TRBV9 | once | TRBD1 | TRBJ1-2
TGTGCCAGCCACGGCAGGGGGCGAGGTGATACGCAGTATTTT | CASHGRGRGDTQYF | TRBV2 | . | TRBD1 | TRBJ2-3
TGTGCCACCAGTGATTCCCGGACAGGGCGGATGTACAATGAGCAGTTCTTC | CATSDSRTGRMYNEQFF | TRBV24-1 | . | TRBD1 | TRBJ2-1
TGTGCCAGTAGTAGAGGCAGGGGACCCTACGAGCAGTACTTC | CASSRGRGPYEQYF | TRBV19 | . | . | TRBJ2-7
TGTGCCAGTAGCCTCGGACTCAACTCCTACGAGCAGTACTTC | CASSLGLNSYEQYF | TRBV19 | . | . | TRBJ2-7
TGTGCCTGGAAGCGCGCTTTTAACACTGAAGCTTTCTTT | CAWKRAFNTEAFF | TRBV30 | . | . | TRBJ1-1
TGCGCCAGCAGCTCCCGGGGGACAGATACGCAGTATTTT | CASSSRGTDTQYF | TRBV4-3 | . | . | TRBJ2-3
TGTGCCAGCAGCCCGTCTGGCCTCTACGAGCAGTACTTC | CASSPSGLYEQYF | TRBV6-5 | . | . | TRBJ2-7
TGTGCCAGCAGCTACCTCCGGGTCGGCAAAAACATTCAGTACTTC | CASSYLRVGKNIQYF | TRBV7-8 | . | . | TRBJ2-4
TGTGCCAGCAGCTTTCACAGGGGAATCGCTAACTATGGCTACACCTTC | CASSFHRGIANYGYTF | TRBV5-4 | . | TRBD1 | TRBJ1-2
TGTGCCAGCAGACCTCTAGACAGGGGGCAGTTAATCTCTGGGGCCAACGTCCTGACTTTC | CASRPLDRGQLISGANVLTF | TRBV27 | . | TRBD1 | TRBJ2-6
TGTGCCAGCAGCTGGGCAAGACGGGGGAACACTGAAGCTTTCTTT | CASSWARRGNTEAFF | TRBV5-8 | . | . | TRBJ1-1